Below, 27 T cell receptor beta chains from the same sample are listed, as sequenced in a study of blood T cell repertoires in COVID-19. TCRdb's copy holds only in-frame clones and misses some; the assay was immunoSEQ multiplex PCR. This repertoire shows 240,000 or so clones, roughly 88% found once; its top ten account for roughly 0.8%. The material sequenced was peripheral blood. The receptors originated from a young woman with acute or convalescent COVID-19.

This clone was seen only once. The chain combines TRBV7-2 with TRBJ2-3; 8 bases align to TRBD2. The CDR3 has 16 amino acids. Per germline, CDR1 SGHTA and CDR2 FQGNSA. Germline trimming cut 4 bases from V and 3 bases from J; bases unmatched to any gene: 9. In DNA, the CDR3 is TGTGCCAGCAGCTCGATACTAGCGGTTGGGACAGATACGCAGTATTTT. Translating gives CASSSILAVGTDTQYF.

Written as DNA, the CDR3 is TGTGCCAGCAATCTCCTAGCGGGAGGTTACAATGAGCAGTTCTTC. Its translation: CASNLLAGGYNEQFF. The rearrangement joins TRBV2 to TRBJ2-1, with 11 bases matching TRBD2. The V gene end was trimmed by 7 bases and the J gene end by 4 bases; junction bases not matched to a gene: 6. Germline V gene sequence: CDR1 SNHLY, CDR2 FYNNEI. This CDR3 has 15 amino acids.

The gene calls are TRBV9 and TRBJ1-4; 11 bases are shared with TRBD1. The CDR3 is 15 amino acids. Unmatched junction bases numbered 5, after V lost 3 bases and J lost 7 bases. Germline V CDR1 and CDR2: SGDLS, YYNGEE. CDR3 nucleotides: TGTGCCAGCAGCGACTCCGGGACAGGGGGTGAAAAACTGTTTTTT. This translates into CASSDSGTGGEKLFF.

The rearrangement uses TRBV3-1 (or the pseudogene TRBV3-2) and TRBJ2-1; 8 nucleotides align to TRBD2. In germline, CDR1 is LGHDT, CDR2 YNNKEL (reference sequence). This CDR3 spans 13 amino acids. V shed 2 bases and J 9 bases; nucleotides not matched to a gene: 3. CDR3 in amino acids: CASSQSGRSEQFF. Here the CDR3 DNA reads TGTGCCAGCAGCCAAAGCGGGAGAAGTGAGCAGTTCTTC.

The chain has TRBV5-6 and TRBJ2-1, with 8 bases identical to TRBD2. The length of the CDR3 is 15 residues. The germline V gene encodes CDR1 SGHDT and CDR2 YYEEEE. Trimming at V came to 0 bases and at J to 7 bases, leaving 6 bases not matched to a gene. Here the CDR3 reads CASSLGTSSRNEQFF. The CDR3 nucleotides read TGTGCCAGCAGCTTGGGGACTAGCTCTAGGAATGAGCAGTTCTTC.

The rearrangement links TRBV21-1 to TRBJ1-2. TRBV21-1 is labeled a pseudogene. This CDR3 has 16 residues. The DNA for the CDR3 is TGTGCCAGCAGCAAGCTCCCCCGGGGGATACACTATGGCTACACCTTC. It codes for CASSKLPRGIHYGYTF.

The chain couples TRBV6-2 or TRBV6-3 to TRBJ2-5; TRBD1 aligns across 8 bases. This CDR3 is 15 amino acids long. V lost 2 bases, J lost 6 bases, and 8 bases stayed unmatched. The germline CDR1 and CDR2 sequences are MNHEY and SVGEGT. Here the CDR3 reads CASSYEARGRQTQYF. In DNA form, the CDR3 reads TGTGCCAGCAGTTACGAAGCCAGGGGGCGACAGACCCAGTACTTC.

The chain carries TRBV6-5 and TRBJ2-7; D possibly corresponds to TRBD1 (5 bases). V dropped 7 bases and J dropped 4 bases, with 8 bases sitting between them. CDR1 MNHEY and CDR2 SVGAGI come from the germline V gene. The CDR3 length is 11 residues. In DNA, the CDR3 is TGTGCCAGCAAGGGGAATTACGAGCAGTACTTC. Protein sequence: CASKGNYEQYF.

This sequence joins TRBV11-2 and TRBJ1-4, with 7 bases fitting TRBD1. The CDR3 contains 14 residues. J gave up 8 bases and V 2 bases, and 5 bases lay outside the gene matches. CDR1 is SGHAT, CDR2 FQNNGV, per germline. Here the CDR3 DNA reads TGTGCCAGCAGCTTAAGGACAGGTGACGAAAAACTGTTTTTT. It yields the protein CASSLRTGDEKLFF. Full variable domain (remainder filled in from reference TRBV11-2 and TRBJ1-4): EAGVAQSPRYKIIEKRQSVAFWCNPISGHATLYWYQQILGQGPKLLIQFQNNGVVDDSQLPKDRFSAERLKGVDSTLKIQPAKLEDSAVYLCASSLRTGDEKLFFGSGTQLSVL.

The V and J genes are TRBV7-2 and TRBJ2-1, with 10 bases fitting TRBD2. The CDR3 is made up of 15 amino acids. The germline V gene encodes CDR1 SGHTA and CDR2 FQGNSA. After removal of 5 bases from V and 8 bases from J, the junction contained 9 bases not matched to a gene. CDR3 protein: CASSAAGTSVDEQFF. The CDR3 DNA sequence: TGTGCCAGCAGCGCAGCCGGGACTAGCGTCGATGAGCAGTTCTTC.

The chain uses TRBV13 and TRBJ2-1, with 7 bases fitting TRBD2. Germline CDR1 and CDR2: PRHDT and FYEKMQ (reference sequence). This CDR3 has 13 amino acids. Trimming at V came to 5 bases and at J to 13 bases, leaving 11 bases not matched to a gene. For the CDR3, the DNA is TGTGCCAGCAGCCTGCGCCAACCGGGAGGACAGTTCTTC. This encodes CASSLRQPGGQFF.

This clone came up once. This chain connects TRBV5-5 to TRBJ2-7; maybe TRBD2 (6 bases). Trimming shortened V by 3 bases and J by 0 bases, and 10 bases separated the two germline ends. The germline gives CDR1 SGHKS, CDR2 YYEKEE (reference sequence). This CDR3 has 14 amino acids. The CDR3 region is CASSYGTASYEQYF. Here the CDR3 DNA reads TGTGCCAGCAGCTACGGGACTGCCTCCTACGAGCAGTACTTC.

This clone was recorded only once. The gene calls are TRBV6-5 and TRBJ2-5, with D possibly TRBD1 on 6 matching bases. The CDR3 extends over 14 amino acids. V lost 6 bases and J lost 4, with 15 bases in between. Germline CDR1 reads MNHEY; CDR2 reads SVGAGI. The DNA for the CDR3 is TGTGCCAGCAGAAGGGGGTTTAGTCGAGAGACCCAGTACTTC. Residues: CASRRGFSRETQYF.

The gene calls are TRBV25-1 and TRBJ1-6, with 9 bases that match TRBD1. Germline CDR1 and CDR2: MGHDK and SYGVNS. The CDR3 is made up of 17 amino acids. V lost 1 base and J lost 8; bases outside the gene matches: 9. The CDR3 DNA reads as TGTGCCAGCAGTGAATTTGGGACAGGGAGAATTTATTCACCCCTCCACTTT. This sequence encodes CASSEFGTGRIYSPLHF.

V usage is TRBV2 and J usage is TRBJ2-6; possible D gene TRBD1, 6 bases. The CDR3 sequence is 18 residues long. From germline, CDR1 is SNHLY and CDR2 FYNNEI. The V end lost 5 bases, the J end lost 0 bases, and 17 bases lay between the germline ends. In nucleotides, the CDR3 is TGTGCCAGCAGTAGGTCGCAGGGGCTCCTCTCTGGGGCCAACGTCCTGACTTTC. Protein sequence: CASSRSQGLLSGANVLTF. Drawing the rest from reference TRBV2 and TRBJ2-6, the complete variable domain is EPEVTQTPSHQVTQMGQEVILRCVPISNHLYFYWYRQILGQKVEFLVSFYNNEISEKSEIFDDQFSVERPDGSNFTLKIRSTKLEDSAMYFCASSRSQGLLSGANVLTFGAGSRLTVL.

This chain connects TRBV30 to TRBJ2-1; the match to TRBD1 covers 11 bases. The CDR3 extends over 15 amino acids. Germline V gene lookup returns CDR1 GTSNPN and CDR2 SVGIG (reference sequence). Germline trimming cut 1 base from V and 7 bases from J; bases unmatched to any gene: 6. The CDR3 sequence is CAWSGGQGGWNEQFF. DNA for the CDR3: TGTGCCTGGAGTGGGGGACAGGGGGGTTGGAATGAGCAGTTCTTC.

As regards this clone: The same CDR3 also results from other DNA sequences found in this sample. The chain uses TRBV30 and TRBJ1-3; no clear D gene. Trimming shortened V by 0 bases and J by 0 bases, and 6 bases separated the two germline ends. Per the germline V gene, CDR1 is GTSNPN and CDR2 is SVGIG (reference sequence). The CDR3 covers 14 residues. CDR3 bases: TGTGCCTGGAGTGTTTCCGGCTCTGGAAACACCATATATTTT. Amino acids: CAWSVSGSGNTIYF.

The chain has TRBV6-5 and TRBJ1-4; a possible D gene is TRBD1 (5 bases). CDR1 and CDR2 (germline): MNHEY, SVGAGI. The CDR3 is 13 amino acids. V lost 7 bases, J lost 4 bases, and 10 bases lay in between. The CDR3 spells CASTGGVNEKLFF. The CDR3 nucleotides are TGTGCCAGCACGGGGGGGGTTAATGAAAAACTGTTTTTT.

The rearrangement links TRBV19 to TRBJ2-1, with D tentatively TRBD2 (6 bases). The CDR3 extends over 21 amino acids. Trimming took 1 base from V and 0 from J, leaving 25 bases between them. In germline, CDR1 is LNHDA, CDR2 SQIVND (reference sequence). In nucleotides, the CDR3 is TGTGCCAGTAGTATAGCCCCCCAAAGAGGGGCTAGCGCGCGCTCCTACAATGAGCAGTTCTTC. Its protein is CASSIAPQRGASARSYNEQFF.

This sequence joins TRBV29-1 and TRBJ1-4, with D maybe TRBD1 (6 bases). The CDR3 runs to 13 residues. V lost 4 bases, J lost 1 base, and 7 bases lay in between. CDR1 SQVTM and CDR2 ANQGSEA come from the germline V gene. Here the CDR3 reads CSVGGRTNEKLFF. As DNA, the CDR3 is TGCAGCGTTGGGGGGCGAACTAATGAAAAACTGTTTTTT.

The chain has TRBV4-1 and TRBJ2-1; 7 nucleotides align to TRBD2. This CDR3 comprises 15 residues. In germline, CDR1 is MGHRA, CDR2 YSYEKL. V dropped 0 bases and J dropped 9; count of bases not matched to a gene: 8. CDR3: CASSQDPGWGGEQFF. In DNA, the CDR3 is TGCGCCAGCAGCCAAGATCCAGGCTGGGGGGGTGAGCAGTTCTTC.

The chain links TRBV5-4 to TRBJ1-4; D might be TRBD1 (5 bases). Trimming left V 4 bases short and J 0 bases short, with 10 bases between. The germline CDR1 and CDR2 sequences are SGHNT and YYREEE (reference sequence). The CDR3 has 15 amino acids. CDR3 sequence: CASSTQGSTNEKLFF. The CDR3 region has the DNA TGTGCCAGCAGCACTCAGGGCTCAACTAATGAAAAACTGTTTTTT.

This clone has just a few counts. V and J are TRBV11-3 and TRBJ2-5; a weak D match, TRBD2 (6 bases). CDR3 length: 13 amino acids. Germline CDR1 SGHNT, CDR2 YENEEA. Trimming stripped 5 bases from V and 1 base from J, with 8 bases between. CDR3 protein: CASSHGSQETQYF. CDR3 sequence (DNA): TGTGCCAGCAGCCACGGGAGCCAAGAGACCCAGTACTTC.

This clone was seen only once. V gene TRBV10-1 combines with J gene TRBJ2-5; TRBD2 might be the D (6 bases). The V end was cut by 0 bases, the J end by 6 bases, with 11 bases between. Germline V gene lookup returns CDR1 WNHNN and CDR2 SYGVQD (reference sequence). The CDR3 contains 14 residues. CDR3 amino acids: CASSESGGSKTQYF. The CDR3 bases are TGCGCCAGCAGTGAGTCCGGAGGGAGTAAGACCCAGTACTTC.

The V call is TRBV6-1, the J call TRBJ2-2; D not resolved. Looked up from germline, CDR1 is MNHNS and CDR2 is SASEGT. Trimming took 6 bases from V and 5 from J, leaving 7 bases between them. This CDR3 region has 12 residues. CDR3 nucleotide sequence: TGTGCCAGCAGAGTGCGGACCGGGGAGCTGTTTTTT. Translated, it gives CASRVRTGELFF.

The chain recombines TRBV19 with TRBJ2-7, with TRBD1 matching 10 bases. This CDR3 spans 16 amino acids. The V segment lost 5 bases and the J segment 1 base; nucleotides outside the gene matches: 8. Germline values: CDR1 LNHDA, CDR2 SQIVND (reference sequence). The CDR3 DNA sequence: TGTGCCAGTAGTGTAAGACAGGGGGCGCGGTCCTACGAGCAGTACTTC. Encoded protein: CASSVRQGARSYEQYF.

This sequence joins TRBV19 and TRBJ2-3, with D maybe TRBD2 (6 bases). CDR1 and CDR2 (germline): LNHDA, SQIVND (reference sequence). The CDR3 runs to 15 residues. Between the trimmed V and J ends, which lost 6 bases and 1 base, there was a span of 14 bases. As DNA, the CDR3 is TGTGCCAGTAGAATTCTAGCGAGGGGCACAGATACGCAGTATTTT. Its protein product is CASRILARGTDTQYF.